This entry concerns a single T cell receptor (beta chain). This clone's antigen is unknown. Base qualities were left out, and no much larger clone turns up one base away. Libraries were made using the immunoSEQ multiplex PCR assay. Held by TCRdb, this immuneACCESS table contains in-frame sequences only and omits some clones. Under half of the omission traces to an unresolved V gene where checked; the cause of the rest is unknown. The sample profile shows around 56,000 clones; around nine tenths of them were found once. The ten largest clones take up approximately 2% of the sample. The data originate from a study of T cell changes during pregnancy in multiple sclerosis (dated by TCRdb to 2018 to 2020). The study in broad terms: In women with multiple sclerosis, the researchers looked at how the T cell repertoire shifted as pregnancy progressed.

The CDR3 numbers 15 residues from cysteine through phenylalanine. Only the CDR3 portion is preserved as DNA: 45 bases, with reading frame beginning at the first base. The germline V gene (reference sequence) gives CDR1 as GTSNPN and CDR2 as SVGIG. Clipping removes 3 bases from V and 3 bases from J, with 11 as the unmatched junction base count. The TCR sequence derives from a female donor with multiple sclerosis, enrolled in a pregnancy study. In this chain, TRBV30 is recombined with TRBJ2-7, with TRBD1 identical over 7 junction bases. The sample was peripheral blood, taken after pregnancy. The CDR3: CAWRDGRQGGYEQYF. The nucleotides are TGTGCCTGGAGGGATGGTAGACAGGGTGGCTACGAGCAGTACTTC.